These 8 T cell receptor beta chains share one sample of origin, sequenced in a study of control samples from healthy donors and cancer patients. Only in-frame clones appear in the TCRdb table, and some are missing; sequencing was by immunoSEQ multiplex PCR. The table lists 180,000 or so clones, about nine tenths of them singletons. Specimen: blood. These TCRs come from a young woman in good health.

This rearrangement joins TRBV7-9 to TRBJ2-5; the D is unclear. Germline V lookup: CDR1 SEHNR, CDR2 FQNEAQ (reference sequence). Trimming left V 1 base short and J 5 bases short, with 5 bases between. CDR3 length: 12 amino acids. The CDR3 DNA follows: TGTGCCAGCAGCTTAGGGTTGGAGACCCAGTACTTC. Encoded protein: CASSLGLETQYF.

This chain links TRBV7-3 with TRBJ2-1; maybe TRBD2 (6 bases). The CDR3 sequence is 15 residues long. Trimming left V 3 bases short and J 0 bases short, with 9 bases between. The germline V gene encodes CDR1 SGHTA and CDR2 FQGTGA. CDR3 DNA: TGTGCCAGCAGCTTTATCGGGAGCTCCTACAATGAGCAGTTCTTC. Its translation is CASSFIGSSYNEQFF.

V is TRBV5-1 and J is TRBJ2-7; 7 bases fit TRBD2. Trimming at V came to 0 bases and at J to 4 bases, leaving 4 bases not matched to a gene. The CDR3 spans 14 residues. Germline V lookup: CDR1 SGHRS, CDR2 YFSETQ. This chain's CDR3 is CASSLAGLGYEQYF. DNA of the CDR3: TGCGCCAGCAGCTTGGCCGGACTAGGGTACGAGCAGTACTTC.

The chain couples TRBV28 to TRBJ2-7; TRBD2 aligns across 7 bases. The trim removed 4 bases at V and 0 bases at J, leaving 6 bases unmatched. The CDR3 covers 15 residues. Germline loops: CDR1 MDHEN, CDR2 SYDVKM. The CDR3 protein is CASSSPGLLSYEQYF. In nucleotides, the CDR3 is TGTGCCAGCAGTTCACCGGGACTACTCTCCTACGAGCAGTACTTC.

V usage is TRBV3-1 (or the pseudogene TRBV3-2) and J usage is TRBJ2-1, with 11 bases matching TRBD2. The V gene end was trimmed by 1 base and the J gene end by 7 bases; junction bases not matched to a gene: 3. The length of the CDR3 is 15 residues. CDR1 and CDR2 (germline): LGHDT, YNNKEL (reference sequence). CDR3 loop: CASSQGLAGTNEQFF. The DNA for the CDR3 is TGTGCCAGCAGCCAAGGACTAGCGGGAACGAATGAGCAGTTCTTC.

This chain joins TRBV30 and TRBJ1-1; no reliable D call. Per the germline V gene, CDR1 is GTSNPN and CDR2 is SVGIG (reference sequence). CDR3 length: 13 residues. The ends were cut back, 0 bases at V and 1 base at J, with 6 bases in the middle. The CDR3, as DNA: TGTGCCTGGAGTGTTAGAGCGAACACTGAAGCTTTCTTT. The encoded protein is CAWSVRANTEAFF.

V gene TRBV7-2 combines with J gene TRBJ1-2; maybe TRBD1 (5 bases). V lost 8 bases and J 0 bases, leaving 10 bases between the germline ends. Germline-derived CDR1 and CDR2 are SGHTA and FQGNSA. The CDR3 is 13 amino acids. Written as DNA, the CDR3 is TGTGCCAGCCGTCTACAGGCTAACTATGGCTACACCTTC. Protein sequence: CASRLQANYGYTF.

J is TRBJ2-5 and V is TRBV2, with 7 positions matching TRBD1. This CDR3 has 13 residues. The trim removed 6 bases at V and 5 bases at J, leaving 6 bases unmatched. Germline V CDR1 and CDR2: SNHLY, FYNNEI. CDR3 bases: TGTGCCAGCAGGGAGACAGGGCGGGAGACCCAGTACTTC. Its translation: CASRETGRETQYF.